A selection of T cell receptor beta chains follows, all from one sample in a study of technical replicates of blood from several donors. Clones were read by immunoSEQ multiplex PCR, and TCRdb kept only the in-frame ones, dropping some. The sample lists 58,000 or so clones, around 88% occurring once. Sequencing was done on a sample of PBMCs. Source of these receptors: a human donor in good health. Some clones in this sample may be carry-over from other donors' samples. CDR3s include the opening cysteine and the closing phenylalanine or tryptophan. A D gene is named only where the DNA matches it firmly. Clone size, where shown, is once, few, many, or a class for clones that have expanded.

clone size	J gene	V gene	D gene	CDR3 protein	CDR3 DNA
-	TRBJ2-6	TRBV18	-	CASSPGHQSSGANVLTF	TGTGCCAGCTCACCAGGACATCAAAGCTCTGGGGCCAACGTCCTGACTTTC
-	TRBJ1-5	TRBV19	TRBD1	CASREGQGHNQPQHF	TGTGCCAGTAGAGAGGGACAGGGCCACAATCAGCCCCAGCATTTT
once	TRBJ2-1	TRBV10-1	TRBD1	CASTERDRVYNEQFF	TGCGCCAGCACGGAGAGGGACAGGGTTTACAATGAGCAGTTCTTC
-	TRBJ2-7	TRBV4-2	-	CASSQDLPGTYEQYF	TGTGCCAGCAGCCAAGATCTCCCAGGGACCTACGAGCAGTACTTC
-	TRBJ2-7	TRBV5-6	-	CASSRTGASYEQYF	TGTGCCAGCAGCAGGACGGGAGCCTCCTACGAGCAGTACTTC
once	TRBJ2-7	TRBV7-9	-	CASRGQADYEQYF	TGTGCCAGCAGGGGTCAGGCCGACTACGAGCAGTACTTC
few	TRBJ1-1	TRBV9	-	CASSVSRTRTEAFF	TGTGCCAGCAGCGTCTCTCGCACGAGAACTGAAGCTTTCTTT
-	TRBJ1-1	TRBV7-3	-	CASSPNGEQAFF	TGTGCCAGCAGCCCGAACGGGGAGCAAGCTTTCTTT
-	TRBJ2-1	TRBV5-8	TRBD1	CASSPGTGGLNEQFF	TGTGCCAGCAGCCCCGGGACAGGGGGTCTGAATGAGCAGTTCTTC
-	TRBJ2-3	TRBV9	TRBD2	CASSVGGGRGDTQYF	TGTGCCAGCAGCGTAGGAGGCGGGAGAGGAGATACGCAGTATTTT
-	TRBJ2-5	TRBV7-2	TRBD2	CASHPGGSRETQYF	TGTGCCAGCCACCCGGGGGGGAGCCGAGAGACCCAGTACTTC
-	TRBJ1-1	TRBV11-2	TRBD1	CASSLIAGGRTEAFF	TGTGCCAGCAGCTTAATCGCAGGGGGACGGACTGAAGCTTTCTTT
once	TRBJ2-2	TRBV21-1	-	CASSKGRASGRNTGELFF	TGTGCCAGCAGCAAAGGGCGAGCTAGCGGGAGAAACACCGGGGAGCTGTTTTTT
-	TRBJ1-2	TRBV2	-	CASRTRGSNYGYTF	TGTGCCTCCCGAACCAGGGGATCTAACTATGGCTACACCTTC
-	TRBJ2-1	TRBV27	TRBD2	CASRTRLAGGWNSYNEQFF	TGTGCCAGCAGAACTAGGCTAGCGGGAGGTTGGAACTCCTACAATGAGCAGTTCTTC
-	TRBJ2-2	TRBV5-4	-	CASSLARNTGELFF	TGTGCCAGCAGCTTGGCCCGGAACACCGGGGAGCTGTTTTTT
-	TRBJ2-1	TRBV4-2	TRBD2	CASSQRLAGKFNEQFF	TGTGCCAGCAGCCAGCGACTAGCGGGAAAGTTCAATGAGCAGTTCTTC
-	TRBJ2-1	TRBV7-9	TRBD2	CASSLGASGRVSYNEQFF	TGTGCCAGCAGCTTAGGTGCTAGCGGGAGGGTCTCCTACAATGAGCAGTTCTTC
-	TRBJ2-7	TRBV7-9	-	CASSFDRGYEQYF	TGTGCCAGCAGCTTTGATCGGGGGTACGAGCAGTACTTC
-	TRBJ1-1	TRBV20-1	-	CSAPSSTEAFF	TGCAGTGCTCCTAGCAGCACTGAAGCTTTCTTT
-	TRBJ1-2	TRBV19	TRBD1	CASRTGGPNRNYGYTF	TGTGCCAGTAGGACAGGGGGACCCAACCGAAACTATGGCTACACCTTC
-	TRBJ2-3	TRBV5-1	-	CASSSQLDGLSVQYF	TGCGCCAGCAGCTCCCAGTTAGACGGGTTAAGTGTGCAGTATTTT
-	TRBJ1-1	TRBV27	-	CASSRGGTEAFF	TGTGCCAGCAGTAGGGGGGGCACTGAAGCTTTCTTT
-	TRBJ2-1	TRBV7-6	-	CASSTSVPDSQRDEQFF	TGTGCCAGCAGCACGTCCGTACCTGACTCTCAACGGGATGAGCAGTTCTTC
-	TRBJ1-2	TRBV5-1	TRBD1	CASSLGRGQGYGYTF	TGCGCCAGCAGCTTAGGTAGGGGACAGGGCTATGGCTACACCTTC
-	TRBJ1-5	TRBV11-2	TRBD1	CASSPRAGGDQPQHF	TGTGCCAGCAGCCCCCGGGCAGGGGGCGATCAGCCCCAGCATTTT
-	TRBJ2-1	TRBV29-1	TRBD2	CSVEDRMSLAGENEQFF	TGCAGCGTTGAAGATAGGATGTCTCTAGCGGGAGAGAATGAGCAGTTCTTC
-	TRBJ2-4	TRBV5-4	-	CASSLDRNIQYF	TGTGCCAGCAGCTTGGACAGAAACATTCAGTACTTC
few	TRBJ1-2	TRBV7-2	TRBD1	CASSSISGTDFYGYTF	TGTGCCAGCAGCTCAATCTCCGGGACAGACTTTTATGGCTACACCTTC
-	TRBJ1-1	TRBV11-1	TRBD1	CASSRDRGDTEAFF	TGTGCCAGCAGCCGGGACAGGGGGGACACTGAAGCTTTCTTT
-	TRBJ1-2	TRBV4-2	TRBD1	CASSQDAQGAGYGYTF	TGTGCCAGCAGCCAAGATGCTCAGGGGGCAGGCTATGGCTACACCTTC
-	TRBJ2-1	TRBV7-9	TRBD2	CASSPPPSGSSSYNEQFF	TGTGCCAGCAGCCCACCGCCTAGCGGTTCGAGCTCCTACAATGAGCAGTTCTTC
-	TRBJ2-3	TRBV18	-	CASSPVQVGTDTQYF	TGTGCCAGCTCACCGGTACAGGTGGGGACAGATACGCAGTATTTT
-	TRBJ2-5	TRBV7-2	TRBD2	CASSPTGTSRETQYF	TGTGCCAGCAGCCCGACGGGGACTAGTAGAGAGACCCAGTACTTC
-	TRBJ2-1	TRBV4-1	TRBD2	CASSLGGSGHNEQFF	TGCGCCAGCAGCCTTGGTGGTAGCGGGCACAATGAGCAGTTCTTC
-	TRBJ1-6	TRBV19	-	CASSIVHQMRAQGSPLHF	TGTGCCAGTAGTATAGTACATCAAATGCGGGCGCAAGGTTCACCCCTCCACTTT
once	TRBJ2-7	TRBV4-3	TRBD2	CASSQGLGGNYEQYF	TGCGCCAGCAGCCAAGGCTTGGGAGGGAACTACGAGCAGTACTTC
-	TRBJ2-5	TRBV6-5	TRBD2	CASSYEWRLAGGTQYF	TGTGCCAGCAGTTACGAGTGGAGACTAGCGGGAGGGACCCAGTACTTC
-	TRBJ2-5	TRBV2	TRBD1	CASRGPGTGQETQYF	TGTGCCAGCAGGGGTCCCGGGACAGGACAAGAGACCCAGTACTTC
-	TRBJ2-1	TRBV9	-	CASSVWQGSYNEQFF	TGTGCCAGCAGCGTATGGCAGGGCTCCTACAATGAGCAGTTCTTC
once	TRBJ1-1	TRBV5-4	TRBD1	CASSLEAGGFTEAFF	TGTGCCAGCAGCTTGGAGGCAGGGGGCTTCACTGAAGCTTTCTTT
-	TRBJ1-4	TRBV18	TRBD1	CASSPGQGMVLFF	TGTGCCAGCTCTCCGGGACAGGGGATGGTACTGTTTTTT
-	TRBJ1-2	TRBV2	TRBD1	CASSGDSPYGYTF	TGTGCCAGCAGTGGGGACAGCCCATATGGCTACACCTTC
-	TRBJ2-2	TRBV21-1	-	CASSKGVSRNGKPYNTGELFF	TGTGCCAGCAGCAAAGGGGTGAGCAGGAATGGTAAACCCTACAACACCGGGGAGCTGTTTTTT
-	TRBJ1-2	TRBV28	-	CASSSPSARYGYTF	TGTGCCAGCAGTTCTCCCTCTGCGAGATATGGCTACACCTTC
-	TRBJ2-3	TRBV11-2	-	CASSLGDPREDTQYF	TGTGCCAGCAGCTTAGGTGACCCACGGGAGGATACGCAGTATTTT
-	TRBJ2-1	TRBV4-1	TRBD2	CASSPSGGRWFF	TGCGCCAGCAGCCCCAGCGGGGGCCGGTGGTTCTTC
-	TRBJ2-3	TRBV6-1	-	CASMGQPHGSPQYF	TGTGCCAGCATGGGACAGCCTCACGGGAGTCCGCAGTATTTT
-	TRBJ1-4	TRBV7-9	-	CASSSTFEGATNEKLFF	TGTGCCAGCAGCTCGACCTTTGAGGGTGCAACTAATGAAAAACTGTTTTTT
-	TRBJ2-2	TRBV2	TRBD2	CARRQASGRKTGELFF	TGTGCCCGACGGCAGGCTAGCGGGAGAAAGACCGGGGAGCTGTTTTTT
-	TRBJ1-1	TRBV10-3	TRBD1	CAISQQGIANTEAFF	TGTGCCATCAGTCAACAGGGGATAGCAAACACTGAAGCTTTCTTT
-	TRBJ2-7	TRBV5-5	-	CASSLALTGLLRDEQYF	TGTGCCAGCAGCTTGGCTCTCACGGGTCTCTTGAGGGACGAGCAGTACTTC
-	TRBJ2-4	TRBV11-1	-	CASSLMDSQVGIQYF	TGTGCCAGCAGCCTTATGGACAGCCAAGTGGGGATTCAGTACTTC
few	TRBJ2-3	TRBV5-4	TRBD2	CASSPDYLAEQYF	TGTGCCAGCAGTCCCGACTATCTAGCGGAGCAGTATTTT
-	TRBJ1-4	TRBV6-5	TRBD1	CASSLTGEIEKLFF	TGTGCCAGCAGCCTCACAGGGGAGATTGAAAAACTGTTTTTT